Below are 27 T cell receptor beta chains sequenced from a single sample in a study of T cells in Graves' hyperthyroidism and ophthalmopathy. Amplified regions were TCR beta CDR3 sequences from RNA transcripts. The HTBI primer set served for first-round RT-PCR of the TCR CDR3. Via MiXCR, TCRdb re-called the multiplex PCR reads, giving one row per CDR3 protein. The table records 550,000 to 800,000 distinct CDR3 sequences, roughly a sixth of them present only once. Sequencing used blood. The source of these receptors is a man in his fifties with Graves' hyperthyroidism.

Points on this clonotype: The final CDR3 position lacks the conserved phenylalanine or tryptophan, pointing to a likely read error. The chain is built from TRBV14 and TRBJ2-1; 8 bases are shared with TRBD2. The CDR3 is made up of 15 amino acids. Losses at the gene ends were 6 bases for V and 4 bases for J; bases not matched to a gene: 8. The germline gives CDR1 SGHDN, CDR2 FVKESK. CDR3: CASRRAGVPYNEQFS. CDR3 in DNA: TGTGCCAGCAGAAGAGCGGGAGTACCATACAATGAGCAGTTCTCC.

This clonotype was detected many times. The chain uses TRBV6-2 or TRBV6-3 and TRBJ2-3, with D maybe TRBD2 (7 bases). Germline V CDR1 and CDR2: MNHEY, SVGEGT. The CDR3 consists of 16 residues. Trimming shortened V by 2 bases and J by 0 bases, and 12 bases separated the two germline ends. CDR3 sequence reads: CASSYHGGASTDTQYF. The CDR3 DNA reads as TGTGCCAGCAGTTACCATGGGGGGGCTAGCACAGATACGCAGTATTTT.

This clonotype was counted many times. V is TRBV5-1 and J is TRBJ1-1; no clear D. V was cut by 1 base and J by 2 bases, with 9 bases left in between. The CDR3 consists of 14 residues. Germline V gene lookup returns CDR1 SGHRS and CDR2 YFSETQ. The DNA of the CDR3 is TGCGCCAGCAGCTTGACACCTAGTAACACTGAAGCTTTCTTT. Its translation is CASSLTPSNTEAFF.

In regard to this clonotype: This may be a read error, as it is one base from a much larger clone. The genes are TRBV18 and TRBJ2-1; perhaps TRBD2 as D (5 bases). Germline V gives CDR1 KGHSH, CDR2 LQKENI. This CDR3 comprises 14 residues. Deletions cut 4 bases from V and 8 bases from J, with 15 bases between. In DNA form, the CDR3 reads TGTGCCAGCTCACTTCCGGGCCCGGGGTATGAGCAGTTCTTC. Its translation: CASSLPGPGYEQFF. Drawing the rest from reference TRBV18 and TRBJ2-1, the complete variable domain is NAGVMQNPRHLVRRRGQEARLRCSPMKGHSHVYWYRQLPEEGLKFMVYLQKENIIDESGMPKERFSAEFPKEGPSILRIQQVVRGDSAAYFCASSLPGPGYEQFFGPGTRLTVL.

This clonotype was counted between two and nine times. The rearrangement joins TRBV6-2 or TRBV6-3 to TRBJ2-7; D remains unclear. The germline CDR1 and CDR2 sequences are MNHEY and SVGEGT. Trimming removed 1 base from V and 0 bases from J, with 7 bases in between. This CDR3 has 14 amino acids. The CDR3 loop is CASSYLKISYEQYF. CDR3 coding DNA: TGTGCCAGCAGTTACTTGAAAATCTCCTACGAGCAGTACTTC.

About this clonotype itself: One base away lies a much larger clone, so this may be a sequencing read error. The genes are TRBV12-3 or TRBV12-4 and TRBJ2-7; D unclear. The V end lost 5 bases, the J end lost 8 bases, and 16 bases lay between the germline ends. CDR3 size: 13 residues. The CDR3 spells CASSLPPLNKQYF. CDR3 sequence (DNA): TGTGCCAGCAGTCTGCCGCCCCTGAACAAGCAGTACTTC.

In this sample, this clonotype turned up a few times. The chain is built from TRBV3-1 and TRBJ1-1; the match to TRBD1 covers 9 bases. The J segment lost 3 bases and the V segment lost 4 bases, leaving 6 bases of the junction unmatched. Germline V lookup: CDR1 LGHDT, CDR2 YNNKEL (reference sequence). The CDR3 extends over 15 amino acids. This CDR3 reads CASSLRQGDYTEAFF. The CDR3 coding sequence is TGTGCCAGCAGCCTAAGACAGGGGGACTACACTGAAGCTTTCTTT.

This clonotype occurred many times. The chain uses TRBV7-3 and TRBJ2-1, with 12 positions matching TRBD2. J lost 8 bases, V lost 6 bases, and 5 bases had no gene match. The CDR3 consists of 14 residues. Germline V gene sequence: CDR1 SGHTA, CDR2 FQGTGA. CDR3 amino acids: CASSSSGRAHEQFF. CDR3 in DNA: TGTGCCAGCAGTTCTAGCGGGAGGGCCCATGAGCAGTTCTTC.

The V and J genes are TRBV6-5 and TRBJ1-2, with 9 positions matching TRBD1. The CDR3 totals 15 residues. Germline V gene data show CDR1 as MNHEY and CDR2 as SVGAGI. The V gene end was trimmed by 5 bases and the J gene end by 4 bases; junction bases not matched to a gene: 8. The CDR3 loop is CASSKGQGGIYGYTF. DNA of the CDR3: TGTGCCAGCAGTAAGGGACAGGGAGGAATCTATGGCTACACCTTC.

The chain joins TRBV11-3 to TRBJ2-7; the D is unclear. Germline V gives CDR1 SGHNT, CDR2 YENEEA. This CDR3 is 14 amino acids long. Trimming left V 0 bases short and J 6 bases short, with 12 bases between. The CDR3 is CASSLEGPKTEQYF. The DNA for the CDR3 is TGTGCCAGCAGCTTAGAGGGCCCCAAGACCGAGCAGTACTTC.

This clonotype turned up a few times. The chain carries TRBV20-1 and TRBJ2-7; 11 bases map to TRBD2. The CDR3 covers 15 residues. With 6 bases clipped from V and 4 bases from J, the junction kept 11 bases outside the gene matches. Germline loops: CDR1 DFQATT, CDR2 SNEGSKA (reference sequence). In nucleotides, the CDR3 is TGCAGTGCCCAAAGTACACTAGCGGGAGCATACGAGCAGTACTTC. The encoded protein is CSAQSTLAGAYEQYF.

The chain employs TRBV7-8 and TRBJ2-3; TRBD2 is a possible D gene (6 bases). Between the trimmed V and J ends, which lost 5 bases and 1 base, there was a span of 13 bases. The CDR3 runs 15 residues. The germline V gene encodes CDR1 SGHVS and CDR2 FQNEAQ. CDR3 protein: CASSMGWEGTDTQYF. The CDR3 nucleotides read TGTGCCAGCAGCATGGGGTGGGAGGGCACAGATACGCAGTATTTT.

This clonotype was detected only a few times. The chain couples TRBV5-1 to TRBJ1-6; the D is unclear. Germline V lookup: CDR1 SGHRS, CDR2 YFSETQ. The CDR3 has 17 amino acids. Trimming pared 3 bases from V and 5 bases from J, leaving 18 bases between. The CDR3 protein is CASSWGLSTENNSPLHF. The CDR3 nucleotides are TGCGCCAGCAGCTGGGGTTTATCGACGGAAAATAATTCACCCCTCCACTTT. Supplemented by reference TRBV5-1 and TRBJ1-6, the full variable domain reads KAGVTQTPRYLIKTRGQQVTLSCSPISGHRSVSWYQQTPGQGLQFLFEYFSETQRNKGNFPGRFSGRQFSNSRSEMNVSTLELGDSALYLCASSWGLSTENNSPLHFGNGTRLTVT.

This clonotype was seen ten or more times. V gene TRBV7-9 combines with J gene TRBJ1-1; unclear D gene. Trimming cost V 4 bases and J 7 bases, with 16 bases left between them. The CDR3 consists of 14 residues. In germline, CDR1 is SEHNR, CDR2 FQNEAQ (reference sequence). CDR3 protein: CASSSDGRVVEAFF. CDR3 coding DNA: TGTGCCAGCAGCTCGGACGGGCGGGTGGTTGAAGCTTTCTTT.

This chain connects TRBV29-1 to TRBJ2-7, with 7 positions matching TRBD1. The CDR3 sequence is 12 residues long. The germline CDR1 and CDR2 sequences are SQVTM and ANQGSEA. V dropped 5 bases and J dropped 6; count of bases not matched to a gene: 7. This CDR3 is CSVFRTGGEQYF. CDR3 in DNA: TGCAGCGTTTTCCGGACAGGAGGCGAGCAGTACTTC.

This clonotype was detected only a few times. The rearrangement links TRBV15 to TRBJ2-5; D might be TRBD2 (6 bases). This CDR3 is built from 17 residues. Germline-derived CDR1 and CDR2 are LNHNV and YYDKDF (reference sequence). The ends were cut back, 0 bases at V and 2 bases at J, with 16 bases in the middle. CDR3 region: CATSRDRASEIQETQYF. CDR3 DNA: TGTGCCACCAGCAGAGATAGGGCTAGCGAGATACAAGAGACCCAGTACTTC.

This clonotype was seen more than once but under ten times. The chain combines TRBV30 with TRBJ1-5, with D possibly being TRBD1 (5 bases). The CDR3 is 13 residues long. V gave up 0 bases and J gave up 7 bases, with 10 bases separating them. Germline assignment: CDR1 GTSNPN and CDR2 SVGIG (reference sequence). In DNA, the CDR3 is TGTGCCTGGAGTGTAGAGGGGCACCAGCCCCAGCATTTT. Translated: CAWSVEGHQPQHF.

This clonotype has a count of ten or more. The DNA of the CDR3 is TGTGCCAGCAGCGTAGTTGGTGATGGGAACACTGAAGCTTTCTTT. Translating gives CASSVVGDGNTEAFF. V and J are TRBV9 and TRBJ1-1; the D is unclear. The germline V and J ends were trimmed by 0 bases and 1 base, with 10 bases remaining between them. Germline V gives CDR1 SGDLS, CDR2 YYNGEE. The CDR3 length is 15 residues.

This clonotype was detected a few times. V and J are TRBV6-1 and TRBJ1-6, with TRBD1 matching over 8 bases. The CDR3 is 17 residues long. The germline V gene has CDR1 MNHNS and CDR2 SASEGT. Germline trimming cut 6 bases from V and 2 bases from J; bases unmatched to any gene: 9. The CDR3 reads CASRPRQGLAYNSPLHF. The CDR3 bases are TGTGCCAGCAGGCCCCGACAGGGGCTCGCCTATAATTCACCCCTCCACTTT.

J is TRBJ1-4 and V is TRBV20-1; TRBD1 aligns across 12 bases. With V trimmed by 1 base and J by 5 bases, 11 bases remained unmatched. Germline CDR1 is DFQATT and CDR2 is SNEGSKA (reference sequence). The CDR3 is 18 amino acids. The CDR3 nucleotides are TGCAGTGCTAGAGCCAACCGGGACAGGGGGCTGAAAAATGAAAAACTGTTTTTT. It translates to CSARANRDRGLKNEKLFF.

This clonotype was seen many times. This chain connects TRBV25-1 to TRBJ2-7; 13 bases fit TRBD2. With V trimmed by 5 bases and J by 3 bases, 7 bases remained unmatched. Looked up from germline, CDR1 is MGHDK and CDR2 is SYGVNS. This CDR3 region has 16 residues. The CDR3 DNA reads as TGTGCCAGCAGTATCCGAGGGACTAGCGGGATCTACGAGCAGTACTTC. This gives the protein CASSIRGTSGIYEQYF.

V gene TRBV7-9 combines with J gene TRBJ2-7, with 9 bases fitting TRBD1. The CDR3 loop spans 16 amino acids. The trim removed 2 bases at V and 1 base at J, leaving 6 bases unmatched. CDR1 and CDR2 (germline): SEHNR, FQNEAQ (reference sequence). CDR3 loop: CASSLPPTGGSYEQYF. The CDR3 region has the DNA TGTGCCAGCAGCTTACCCCCGACAGGGGGGTCCTACGAGCAGTACTTC.

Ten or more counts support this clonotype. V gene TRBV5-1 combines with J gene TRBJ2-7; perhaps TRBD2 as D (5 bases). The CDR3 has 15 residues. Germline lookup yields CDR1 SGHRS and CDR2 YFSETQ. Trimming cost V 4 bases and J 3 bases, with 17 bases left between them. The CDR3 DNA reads TGCGCCAGCAGCACCGGAGGCGGACCGAACTACGAGCAGTACTTC. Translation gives CASSTGGGPNYEQYF.

As DNA, the CDR3 is TGTGCCAGTAGTATAGTAGGAGGGGGCCGCTACGAGCAGTACTTC. This encodes CASSIVGGGRYEQYF. The chain recombines TRBV19 with TRBJ2-7; a possible D gene is TRBD1 (7 bases). The V gene's germline CDR1 is LNHDA and CDR2 SQIVND (reference sequence). The CDR3 is made up of 15 amino acids. V lost 1 base to trimming and J lost 3 bases, with 13 bases between them.

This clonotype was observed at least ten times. The CDR3 region is CSALGKTAYSYNEQFF. The CDR3 DNA reads TGCAGTGCTCTCGGGAAGACAGCCTACTCCTACAATGAGCAGTTCTTC. The J gene is TRBJ2-1, the V gene TRBV20-1, with D perhaps assigned TRBD1 or TRBD2 (5 bases each). V was trimmed by 5 bases and J by 0 bases, leaving 17 bases between them. The germline gives CDR1 DFQATT, CDR2 SNEGSKA (reference sequence). The CDR3 totals 16 residues.

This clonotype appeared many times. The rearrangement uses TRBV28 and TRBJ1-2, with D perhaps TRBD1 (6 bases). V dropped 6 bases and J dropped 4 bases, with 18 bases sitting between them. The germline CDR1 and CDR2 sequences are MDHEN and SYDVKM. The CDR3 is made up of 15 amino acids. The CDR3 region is CASRDRDKTFYGYTF. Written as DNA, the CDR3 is TGTGCCAGCAGAGATCGGGACAAAACCTTCTATGGCTACACCTTC.

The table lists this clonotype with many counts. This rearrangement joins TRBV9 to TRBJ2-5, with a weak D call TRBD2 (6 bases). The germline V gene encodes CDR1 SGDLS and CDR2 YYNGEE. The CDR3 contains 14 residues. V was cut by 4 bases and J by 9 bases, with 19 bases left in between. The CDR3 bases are TGTGCCAGCAGCCCCCCCCTGGGCGGGGAGGCCCAGTACTTC. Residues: CASSPPLGGEAQYF.